A single sample gave rise to the 5 T cell receptor beta chains below, sequenced in a study of T cells after yellow fever vaccination. TCRdb analysed the 5' RACE reads with MiXCR anew, one entry per CDR3 protein. This sample has some 350,000 distinct CDR3 sequences; over 8% occur once, and the top ten carry roughly 17%. The sequencing here drew on PBMCs, taken on the day of the first yellow fever vaccination. These receptors all stem from a man between 18 and 35 years old who received the YFV17D yellow fever vaccine.

The chain joins TRBV5-4 to TRBJ2-3, with 8 bases matching TRBD2. The ends lost 4 bases at V and 3 bases at J; junction bases unmatched: 7. Looked up from germline, CDR1 is SGHNT and CDR2 is YYREEE (reference sequence). The CDR3 contains 15 residues. The CDR3, as DNA: TGTGCCAGCAGCCCGGAGGCTAGCGGGACAGATACGCAGTATTTT. Translated: CASSPEASGTDTQYF.

This clonotype appeared a few times. This chain connects TRBV11-2 to TRBJ1-1; no definite D call. V was cut by 2 bases and J by 6 bases, with 19 bases left in between. CDR1 and CDR2 (germline): SGHAT, FQNNGV. The length of the CDR3 is 16 residues. The CDR3 DNA is TGTGCCAGCAGCTTAATGGGTCACAGCTACGGCGCTGAAGCTTTCTTT. It encodes CASSLMGHSYGAEAFF. The whole variable domain, filled in from reference TRBV11-2 and TRBJ1-1, reads EAGVAQSPRYKIIEKRQSVAFWCNPISGHATLYWYQQILGQGPKLLIQFQNNGVVDDSQLPKDRFSAERLKGVDSTLKIQPAKLEDSAVYLCASSLMGHSYGAEAFFGQGTRLTVV.

The sample holds a few counts of this clonotype. The rearrangement links TRBV11-2 to TRBJ2-7, with D unclear. CDR1 is SGHAT and CDR2 is FQNNGV in the germline V gene. This CDR3 comprises 14 residues. V lost 1 base and J 2 bases, leaving 9 bases between the germline ends. CDR3 protein: CASSLGLEPYEQYF. The CDR3 DNA reads TGTGCCAGCAGCTTAGGGTTGGAGCCCTACGAGCAGTACTTC. Full variable domain (missing parts from reference TRBV11-2 and TRBJ2-7): EAGVAQSPRYKIIEKRQSVAFWCNPISGHATLYWYQQILGQGPKLLIQFQNNGVVDDSQLPKDRFSAERLKGVDSTLKIQPAKLEDSAVYLCASSLGLEPYEQYFGPGTRLTVT.

This clonotype was observed at least ten times. The rearrangement joins TRBV3-1 to TRBJ2-3; 8 bases map to TRBD2. With V trimmed by 0 bases and J by 5 bases, 4 bases remained unmatched. This CDR3 is 15 amino acids long. Germline V gene data show CDR1 as LGHDT and CDR2 as YNNKEL (reference sequence). The CDR3 DNA is TGTGCCAGCAGCCAAGAGATAGCGGGGAAAGATACGCAGTATTTT. Its protein product is CASSQEIAGKDTQYF.

Worth noting for this clonotype: Since no conserved phenylalanine or tryptophan closes the CDR3, a read error is the likely cause. V and J are TRBV13 and TRBJ2-7, with a tentative D call TRBD2 (5 bases). The ends were cut back, 3 bases at V and 5 bases at J, with 11 bases in the middle. The CDR3 is made up of 13 amino acids. Per germline, CDR1 PRHDT and CDR2 FYEKMQ (reference sequence). The CDR3 nucleotides read TGTGCCAGCAGCTTCGAACGAGCGGACGAGCAGTACTTA. This translates into CASSFERADEQYL.